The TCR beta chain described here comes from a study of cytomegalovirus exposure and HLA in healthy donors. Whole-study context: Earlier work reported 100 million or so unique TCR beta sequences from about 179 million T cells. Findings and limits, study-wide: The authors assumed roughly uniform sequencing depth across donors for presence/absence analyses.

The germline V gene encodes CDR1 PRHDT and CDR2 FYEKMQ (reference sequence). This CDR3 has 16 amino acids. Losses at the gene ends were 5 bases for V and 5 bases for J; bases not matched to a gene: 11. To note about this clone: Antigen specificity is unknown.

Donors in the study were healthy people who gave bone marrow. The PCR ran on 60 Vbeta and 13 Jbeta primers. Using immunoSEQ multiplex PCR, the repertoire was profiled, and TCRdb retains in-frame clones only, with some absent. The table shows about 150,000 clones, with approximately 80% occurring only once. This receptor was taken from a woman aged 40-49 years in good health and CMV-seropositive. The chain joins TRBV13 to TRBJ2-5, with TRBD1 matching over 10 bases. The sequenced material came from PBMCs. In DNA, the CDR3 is TGTGCCAGCAGCCGAGCGTTGACAGGGGGCCCGGAGACCCAGTACTTC. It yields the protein CASSRALTGGPETQYF. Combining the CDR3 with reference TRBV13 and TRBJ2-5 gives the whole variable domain AAGVIQSPRHLIKEKRETATLKCYPIPRHDTVYWYQQGPGQDPQFLISFYEKMQSDKGSIPDRFSAQQFSDYHSELNMSSLELGDSALYFCASSRALTGGPETQYFGPGTRLLVL.